These 3 T cell receptor beta chains were all obtained from the same sample, sequenced in a study of CD8 T cells in Susac syndrome (dated by TCRdb to the late 2010s). Receptor amplification or capture employed the immunoSEQ multiplex PCR assay. RNA was extracted with the RNeasy kit and roughly 0.45 to 1 ug was reverse transcribed using random hexamers. Clones were called with MiXCR by TCRdb after fastp trimmed the public reads at Q25, and only in-frame beta chains were retained. One record per CDR3 amino acid sequence lists the most common genes and DNA. The sample records about 160,000 distinct CDR3 sequences, 94% of which are singletons. The biggest ten clones account for 0.08% to 0.095% of the sample. The sequencing sample was made of CD4+ T cells from PBMCs. Source of these receptors: a human donor with multiple sclerosis.

This chain uses TRBV20-1 with TRBJ1-3, with a possible D match to TRBD1 (5 bases). This CDR3 spans 14 amino acids. Germline V gene lookup returns CDR1 DFQATT and CDR2 SNEGSKA (reference sequence). The germline V and J ends were trimmed by 5 bases and 2 bases, with 13 bases remaining between them. CDR3 coding DNA: TGCAGTGCTTCTCGGGACTCCACTGGAAACACCATATATTTT. This sequence encodes CSASRDSTGNTIYF.

The chain joins TRBV19 to TRBJ1-2, with no clear D. Germline CDR1 reads LNHDA; CDR2 reads SQIVND (reference sequence). Trimming took off 4 bases at V and 5 bases at J, with 11 bases between the two ends. The CDR3 runs 13 residues. The CDR3 nucleotides read TGTGCCAGTAGTAGGTGGCGGACTTATGGCTACACCTTC. It specifies CASSRWRTYGYTF.

The V gene is TRBV29-1, the J gene TRBJ2-5; 11 bases align to TRBD2. CDR3 length: 14 amino acids. Germline V lookup: CDR1 SQVTM, CDR2 ANQGSEA. With V trimmed by 7 bases and J by 5 bases, 9 bases remained unmatched. In DNA form, the CDR3 reads TGCAGCGGTGACGTAGCGGGAGGGCCGGAGACCCAGTACTTC. Amino acid sequence: CSGDVAGGPETQYF. The variable domain in full, completed from reference TRBV29-1 and TRBJ2-5, reads SAVISQKPSRDICQRGTSLTIQCQVDSQVTMMFWYRQQPGQSLTLIATANQGSEATYESGFVIDKFPISRPNLTFSTLTVSNMSPEDSSIYLCSGDVAGGPETQYFGPGTRLLVL.